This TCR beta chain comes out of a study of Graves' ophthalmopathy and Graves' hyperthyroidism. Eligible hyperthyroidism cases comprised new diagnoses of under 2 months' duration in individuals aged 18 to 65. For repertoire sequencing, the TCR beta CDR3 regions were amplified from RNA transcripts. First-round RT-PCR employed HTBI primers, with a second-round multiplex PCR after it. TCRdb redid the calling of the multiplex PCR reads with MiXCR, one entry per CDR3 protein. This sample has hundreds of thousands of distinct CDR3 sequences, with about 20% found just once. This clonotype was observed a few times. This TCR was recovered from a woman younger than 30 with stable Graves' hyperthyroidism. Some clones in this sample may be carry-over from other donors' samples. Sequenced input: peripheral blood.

In DNA, the CDR3 is TGTGCCAGCAGCCTCCGGACAGGGGGTCCCTATGGCTACACCTTC. Translated, it gives CASSLRTGGPYGYTF. This chain uses TRBV3-1 with TRBJ1-2, with 10 bases that match TRBD1. Trimming cost V 4 bases and J 4 bases; bases outside gene matches: 6. Germline assignment: CDR1 LGHDT and CDR2 YNNKEL (reference sequence). This CDR3 has 15 residues.